The 23 T cell receptor beta chains in this list originate from one sample, sequenced in a study of T cell changes during pregnancy in multiple sclerosis. Using immunoSEQ multiplex PCR, the repertoire was profiled, and TCRdb retains in-frame clones only, with some absent. This sample has 45,000 to 50,000 clones, with approximately 94% found just once. The starting material was CD8+ T cells from peripheral blood mononuclear cells, obtained in the first trimester of pregnancy. The source of these receptors is a female donor with multiple sclerosis, enrolled in a pregnancy study.

This clone showed up just once. The chain links TRBV7-9 to TRBJ2-1; 16 nucleotides align to TRBD2. Trimming removed 1 base from V and 8 bases from J; junction bases left unmatched: 5. Germline lookup yields CDR1 SEHNR and CDR2 FQNEAQ (reference sequence). The CDR3 sequence is 17 residues long. The CDR3 loop reads CASSLGGLAGGMDEQFF. CDR3 coding DNA: TGTGCCAGCAGCTTAGGGGGACTAGCGGGGGGGATGGATGAGCAGTTCTTC.

The chain is built from TRBV7-9 and TRBJ1-1; tentative D call: TRBD1 (5 bases). The V gene's germline CDR1 is SEHNR and CDR2 FQNEAQ (reference sequence). This CDR3 spans 12 amino acids. Trimming stripped 7 bases from V and 4 bases from J, with 10 bases between. For the CDR3, the DNA is TGTGCCAGCACCCTGGGGGGCACTGAAGCTTTCTTT. Translating it yields CASTLGGTEAFF.

V gene TRBV29-1 combines with J gene TRBJ2-1; D uncertain. This CDR3 is 14 amino acids long. From germline, CDR1 is SQVTM and CDR2 ANQGSEA. Deletions cut 1 base from V and 5 bases from J, with 12 bases between. CDR3 protein: CSVEGSQQDNEQFF. Written as DNA, the CDR3 is TGCAGCGTTGAAGGTAGTCAGCAGGACAATGAGCAGTTCTTC.

The CDR3 region is CATSLGQGTQTQYF. As DNA, the CDR3 is TGTGCCACCAGCCTAGGACAGGGCACCCAGACCCAGTACTTC. The V gene is TRBV15, the J gene TRBJ2-5, with 8 bases that match TRBD1. The V and J ends lost 5 bases and 6 bases, in that order; junction bases with no gene match: 8. This CDR3 has 14 residues. Germline V gene lookup returns CDR1 LNHNV and CDR2 YYDKDF (reference sequence).

The CDR3 nucleotides read TGCGCCAGCAGCTCCAGCTCCTACGAGCAGTACTTC. This gives the protein CASSSSSYEQYF. This chain joins TRBV5-1 and TRBJ2-7; no firm D call. Per the germline V gene, CDR1 is SGHRS and CDR2 is YFSETQ. Trimming took off 3 bases at V and 0 bases at J, with 4 bases between the two ends. The CDR3 spans 12 residues.

Here the CDR3 reads CASSLGQGGYNEQFF. The CDR3 bases are TGCGCCAGCAGCCTGGGACAGGGGGGTTACAATGAGCAGTTCTTC. The chain uses TRBV4-3 and TRBJ2-1, with TRBD1 identical over 11 bases. The V gene end was trimmed by 4 bases and the J gene end by 4 bases; junction bases not matched to a gene: 3. Germline values: CDR1 LGHNA, CDR2 YSLEER. The CDR3 runs 15 residues.

This chain links TRBV30 with TRBJ2-7, with 7 bases identical to TRBD2. Per germline, CDR1 GTSNPN and CDR2 SVGIG (reference sequence). This CDR3 comprises 17 residues. V gave up 3 bases and J gave up 4 bases; unmatched junction bases: 18. The CDR3 bases are TGTGCCTGGAGCCCCACCGTTACGGCGCGGGAGAGGTACGAGCAGTACTTC. It codes for CAWSPTVTARERYEQYF.

The chain joins TRBV19 to TRBJ2-5; D might be TRBD2 (6 bases). In germline, CDR1 is LNHDA, CDR2 SQIVND (reference sequence). Deletions cut 5 bases from V and 7 bases from J, with 11 bases between. This CDR3 contains 12 residues. CDR3 region: CASSDPGGTQYF. As DNA, the CDR3 is TGTGCCAGTAGTGACCCCGGGGGGACCCAGTACTTC.

The rearrangement joins TRBV7-7 to TRBJ1-5; a weak D match, TRBD1 (5 bases). The V gene lost 8 bases and the J gene lost 5 bases, with 28 bases spanning the gap. The CDR3 has 18 amino acids. Germline CDR1 and CDR2: SSHAT and FNYEAQ (reference sequence). CDR3 bases: TGTGCCAGCTCGACGTGGAAAATTGTAGGGGCTCTATATCAGCCCCAGCATTTT. Residues: CASSTWKIVGALYQPQHF.

The V gene is TRBV4-2, the J gene TRBJ2-7; D not certain. Trimming pared 4 bases from V and 4 bases from J, leaving 14 bases between. This CDR3 region has 14 residues. Germline assignment: CDR1 LGHNA and CDR2 YNFKEQ. The CDR3 bases are TGTGCCAGCAGCCCCCCAGGATCCCATTACGAGCAGTACTTC. Amino acid sequence: CASSPPGSHYEQYF.

This sequence joins TRBV11-2 and TRBJ2-5; 9 bases line up with TRBD1. The CDR3 runs 17 residues. In germline, CDR1 is SGHAT, CDR2 FQNNGV. V was clipped by 0 bases and J by 4 bases; unmatched bases: 9. DNA of the CDR3: TGTGCCAGCAGCTTAGATCGGACACAGGGGGCAAGAGAGACCCAGTACTTC. It yields the protein CASSLDRTQGARETQYF.

As DNA, the CDR3 is TGTGCCAGCAGCCGAGGCTTTCGGGGAGGGCTGAACACTGAAGCTTTCTTT. Translation gives CASSRGFRGGLNTEAFF. The rearrangement joins TRBV11-3 to TRBJ1-1; D remains unclear. The CDR3 runs 17 residues. Germline V gene lookup returns CDR1 SGHNT and CDR2 YENEEA. V dropped 5 bases and J dropped 0 bases, with 19 bases sitting between them.

The genes are TRBV4-1 and TRBJ1-1, with D possibly matching TRBD1 (6 bases). Trimming took off 4 bases at V and 6 bases at J, with 12 bases between the two ends. CDR1 MGHRA and CDR2 YSYEKL come from the germline V gene. The length of the CDR3 is 13 residues. The CDR3 DNA follows: TGCGCCAGCAGCCCGGAGGGGGGGCCTGAAGCTTTCTTT. Protein product: CASSPEGGPEAFF.

The chain carries TRBV11-3 and TRBJ2-1; TRBD2 aligns across 7 bases. CDR1 and CDR2 from the germline V gene are SGHNT and YENEEA. V lost 5 bases, J lost 7 bases, and 11 bases stayed unmatched. The CDR3 has 15 residues. CDR3 nucleotides: TGTGCCAGCAGCCCGTCGGCGGGAGCCGTTAATGAGCAGTTCTTC. Its protein is CASSPSAGAVNEQFF. The full variable domain, completed using reference TRBV11-3 and TRBJ2-1, is EAGVVQSPRYKIIEKKQPVAFWCNPISGHNTLYWYLQNLGQGPELLIRYENEEAVDDSQLPKDRFSAERLKGVDSTLKIQPAELGDSAVYLCASSPSAGAVNEQFFGPGTRLTVL.

The genes are TRBV7-8 and TRBJ2-1, with D hard to call. This CDR3 region has 17 residues. With 5 bases removed from V and 2 bases from J, the gap between germline ends came to 19 bases. Germline V gene data show CDR1 as SGHVS and CDR2 as FQNEAQ. This CDR3 is CASSPLFVGDTYNEQFF. The CDR3 nucleotides are TGTGCCAGCAGCCCCTTGTTTGTGGGCGACACCTACAATGAGCAGTTCTTC.

The V gene is TRBV5-6, the J gene TRBJ1-2; a weak D match, TRBD1 (5 bases). The CDR3 extends over 14 amino acids. V gave up 6 bases and J gave up 4 bases, with 16 bases separating them. Per the germline V gene, CDR1 is SGHDT and CDR2 is YYEEEE. CDR3 nucleotides: TGTGCCAGCAATATTAGGGGAGGGCCCTATGGCTACACCTTC. Translating gives CASNIRGGPYGYTF.

J is TRBJ2-2 and V is TRBV7-9, with 7 bases matching TRBD2. CDR1 is SEHNR, CDR2 FQNEAQ, per germline (reference sequence). There are 16 residues in the CDR3. Trimming cost V 0 bases and J 6 bases; bases outside gene matches: 7. CDR3 bases: TGTGCCAGCAGCTTAGCGAGCGGGATAAGTCCCGGGGAGCTGTTTTTT. This gives the protein CASSLASGISPGELFF.

V and J are TRBV27 and TRBJ2-5; D is unclear. From germline, CDR1 is MNHEY and CDR2 SMNVEV (reference sequence). The V end lost 6 bases, the J end lost 0 bases, and 8 bases lay between the germline ends. This CDR3 comprises 13 residues. As DNA, the CDR3 is TGTGCCAGCAGGTTCGAGTACCAAGAGACCCAGTACTTC. This sequence encodes CASRFEYQETQYF.

The chain couples TRBV11-2 to TRBJ2-2; no firm D call. This CDR3 is 15 amino acids long. V lost 3 bases and J 3 bases, leaving 11 bases between the germline ends. The germline CDR1 and CDR2 sequences are SGHAT and FQNNGV. The CDR3 is CASSFVPRDTGELFF. The CDR3 DNA follows: TGTGCCAGCAGCTTTGTTCCCCGAGACACCGGGGAGCTGTTTTTT.

The chain uses TRBV27 and TRBJ2-7; D not resolved. Germline CDR1 reads MNHEY; CDR2 reads SMNVEV (reference sequence). Trimming removed 3 bases from V and 11 bases from J, with 17 bases in between. The CDR3 has 13 residues. In nucleotides, the CDR3 is TGTGCCAGCAGTTTGGTCGGTCTCGGAGAAGAGTACTTC. It yields the protein CASSLVGLGEEYF.

The rearrangement joins TRBV7-2 to TRBJ2-7, with TRBD2 matching 7 bases. CDR3 size: 15 residues. Germline CDR1 is SGHTA and CDR2 is FQGNSA. After removal of 3 bases from V and 0 bases from J, the junction contained 5 bases not matched to a gene. The CDR3 reads CASSFLAVSSYEQYF. CDR3 bases: TGTGCCAGCAGCTTCCTAGCGGTGAGCTCCTACGAGCAGTACTTC.

The chain combines TRBV23-1 with TRBJ2-5; D is possibly TRBD2 (5 bases). TRBV23-1 is placed among ORFs of uncertain function. The CDR3 totals 16 residues. V was clipped by 8 bases and J by 3 bases, with 22 bases between them. The CDR3 loop reads CASPAYRESAKETQYF. The CDR3 bases are TGCGCCAGCCCCGCCTACCGGGAATCGGCCAAAGAGACCCAGTACTTC.

The rearrangement uses TRBV18 and TRBJ2-7; 10 bases fit TRBD1. This CDR3 region has 15 residues. Germline V lookup: CDR1 KGHSH, CDR2 LQKENI. V dropped 4 bases and J dropped 5; count of bases not matched to a gene: 8. CDR3 in amino acids: CASSLSGTGDNEQYF. CDR3 nucleotide sequence: TGTGCCAGCTCACTTTCCGGGACAGGGGACAACGAGCAGTACTTC. Based on the CDR3 plus reference TRBV18 and TRBJ2-7, the full variable domain is NAGVMQNPRHLVRRRGQEARLRCSPMKGHSHVYWYRQLPEEGLKFMVYLQKENIIDESGMPKERFSAEFPKEGPSILRIQQVVRGDSAAYFCASSLSGTGDNEQYFGPGTRLTVT.